The 29 T cell receptor beta chains below were found in one sample sequenced in a study of T cell responses to AZD1222 COVID-19 vaccine. Produced via immunoSEQ multiplex PCR; TCRdb's table is partial and in-frame only. The table includes about 120,000 clones, roughly 85% detected once. Sample: peripheral blood, taken on day 0 of MenACWY control vaccination. These receptors were obtained from an adult in good health.

The J gene is TRBJ1-2, the V gene TRBV20-1; D is unclear. With 3 bases removed from V and 6 bases from J, the gap between germline ends came to 8 bases. CDR1 is DFQATT, CDR2 SNEGSKA, per germline (reference sequence). The CDR3 runs to 11 residues. The CDR3 protein is CSARAPDGYTF. In DNA, the CDR3 is TGCAGTGCTAGGGCTCCGGATGGCTACACCTTC.

This sequence joins TRBV30 and TRBJ2-7; 7 positions agree with TRBD1. After removal of 2 bases from V and 2 bases from J, the junction contained 9 bases not matched to a gene. In germline, CDR1 is GTSNPN, CDR2 SVGIG (reference sequence). The CDR3 length is 15 residues. The chain's CDR3 is CAWSIHRDRTYEQYF. As DNA, the CDR3 is TGTGCCTGGAGTATCCACCGGGACAGAACCTACGAGCAGTACTTC.

The V gene is TRBV15, the J gene TRBJ2-2; D is undetermined. Trimming shortened V by 0 bases and J by 4 bases, and 6 bases separated the two germline ends. The CDR3 sequence is 14 residues long. The V gene's germline CDR1 is LNHNV and CDR2 YYDKDF (reference sequence). DNA for the CDR3: TGTGCCACCAGCAGAGATAGTGGCACCGGGGAGCTGTTTTTT. Protein product: CATSRDSGTGELFF. Together with reference TRBV15 and TRBJ2-2, the CDR3 gives the full variable domain: DAMVIQNPRYQVTQFGKPVTLSCSQTLNHNVMYWYQQKSSQAPKLLFHYYDKDFNNEADTPDNFQSRRPNTSFCFLDIRSPGLGDTAMYLCATSRDSGTGELFFGEGSRLTVL.

The CDR3 is CASSVGLEGETQYF. The CDR3, as DNA: TGTGCCAGCAGTGTCGGACTAGAGGGTGAGACCCAGTACTTC. This chain uses TRBV9 with TRBJ2-5; 7 bases are a match to TRBD2. Per germline, CDR1 SGDLS and CDR2 YYNGEE. The J segment lost 5 bases and the V segment lost 5 bases, leaving 9 bases of the junction unmatched. The CDR3 consists of 14 residues.

The V gene is TRBV4-1, the J gene TRBJ2-4; 8 nucleotides match TRBD1. CDR1 and CDR2 from the germline V gene are MGHRA and YSYEKL. The CDR3 length is 16 residues. Trimming at V came to 0 bases and at J to 6 bases, leaving 7 bases not matched to a gene. In DNA form, the CDR3 reads TGCGCCAGCAGCCAAGATCTGCGGACAGGGAGAAACATTCAGTACTTC. It yields the protein CASSQDLRTGRNIQYF.

This clone showed up just a few times. The chain recombines TRBV2 with TRBJ2-3; 13 bases are a match to TRBD2. Germline V gene sequence: CDR1 SNHLY, CDR2 FYNNEI. The CDR3 loop spans 18 amino acids. V dropped 4 bases and J dropped 2; count of bases not matched to a gene: 9. The chain's CDR3 is CASSGTSGRGAPTDTQYF. CDR3 nucleotide sequence: TGTGCCAGCAGTGGGACTAGCGGGAGAGGGGCCCCCACAGATACGCAGTATTTT.

This clone was observed a single time. The J gene is TRBJ2-7, the V gene TRBV9; unclear D gene. The V end was cut by 4 bases, the J end by 7 bases, with 15 bases between. Germline V CDR1 and CDR2: SGDLS, YYNGEE. CDR3 size: 13 residues. The CDR3 protein is CASSPGTTGEQYF. The CDR3 bases are TGTGCCAGCAGCCCCGGAACCACTGGAGAGCAGTACTTC.

The chain carries TRBV11-2 and TRBJ2-7, with 10 bases identical to TRBD2. Germline V gene sequence: CDR1 SGHAT, CDR2 FQNNGV. This CDR3 is 15 amino acids long. The V segment lost 0 bases and the J segment 5 bases; nucleotides outside the gene matches: 4. This chain's CDR3 is CASSLDLAGAHEQYF. CDR3 coding DNA: TGTGCCAGCAGCTTAGATCTAGCGGGAGCCCACGAGCAGTACTTC. Full variable domain (rest looked up from reference TRBV11-2 and TRBJ2-7): EAGVAQSPRYKIIEKRQSVAFWCNPISGHATLYWYQQILGQGPKLLIQFQNNGVVDDSQLPKDRFSAERLKGVDSTLKIQPAKLEDSAVYLCASSLDLAGAHEQYFGPGTRLTVT.

The chain combines TRBV15 with TRBJ1-6, with a tentative D call TRBD1 (5 bases). Germline V gene sequence: CDR1 LNHNV, CDR2 YYDKDF (reference sequence). V was cut by 3 bases and J by 6 bases, with 6 bases left in between. The CDR3 is 13 residues long. CDR3 sequence (DNA): TGTGCCACCAGCAGGCAGGGTAATTCACCCCTCCACTTT. This gives the protein CATSRQGNSPLHF.

This chain joins TRBV5-1 and TRBJ1-2, with 7 bases identical to TRBD1. CDR1 and CDR2 from the germline V gene are SGHRS and YFSETQ. V was clipped by 5 bases and J by 2 bases; unmatched bases: 9. The CDR3 length is 15 residues. CDR3 DNA sequence: TGCGCCAGCAGGAGGGTGGAGGGGGCGAACTATGGCTACACCTTC. Its translation: CASRRVEGANYGYTF.

This chain joins TRBV24-1 and TRBJ1-4; D not certain. Germline CDR1 KGHDR, CDR2 SFDVKD. This CDR3 region has 15 residues. Trimming took off 2 bases at V and 6 bases at J, with 12 bases between the two ends. CDR3 DNA: TGTGCCACCAGTGATTACGTCAACGGGGATGAAAAACTGTTTTTT. This encodes CATSDYVNGDEKLFF.

The chain couples TRBV15 to TRBJ2-3, with TRBD1 as a possible D gene (6 bases). Germline assignment: CDR1 LNHNV and CDR2 YYDKDF (reference sequence). Trimming shortened V by 2 bases and J by 10 bases, and 16 bases separated the two germline ends. The CDR3 covers 14 residues. The CDR3, as DNA: TGTGCCACCAGCAGAAGCCCGACAGGCTCTGCGCAGTATTTT. It translates to CATSRSPTGSAQYF.

To note about this clone: Within the sample, other DNA sequences also encode this same CDR3. The chain employs TRBV10-2 and TRBJ1-5; D is uncertain. The CDR3 runs to 14 residues. Germline assignment: CDR1 WSHSY and CDR2 SAAADI. V gave up 0 bases and J gave up 1 base, with 4 bases separating them. The CDR3 reads CASSESGSNQPQHF. The CDR3 DNA reads as TGCGCCAGCAGTGAGTCGGGCAGCAATCAGCCCCAGCATTTT.

The J gene is TRBJ1-3, the V gene TRBV5-1, with D possibly TRBD1 on 6 matching bases. Deletions cut 0 bases from V and 4 bases from J, with 14 bases between. Germline CDR1 reads SGHRS; CDR2 reads YFSETQ. The CDR3 has 16 residues. The CDR3 coding sequence is TGCGCCAGCAGCTTGGTATCAGGGGCGGTGGGAAACACCATATATTTT. Encoded protein: CASSLVSGAVGNTIYF. Full variable domain (missing parts from reference TRBV5-1 and TRBJ1-3): KAGVTQTPRYLIKTRGQQVTLSCSPISGHRSVSWYQQTPGQGLQFLFEYFSETQRNKGNFPGRFSGRQFSNSRSEMNVSTLELGDSALYLCASSLVSGAVGNTIYFGEGSWLTVV.

The chain is built from TRBV9 and TRBJ2-6; D may be TRBD1 (6 bases). Per the germline V gene, CDR1 is SGDLS and CDR2 is YYNGEE. The CDR3 sequence is 17 residues long. V was clipped by 4 bases and J by 3 bases, with 17 bases between them. The CDR3 protein is CASSQGPGWGGANVLTF. In nucleotides, the CDR3 is TGTGCCAGCAGCCAGGGGCCCGGCTGGGGTGGGGCCAACGTCCTGACTTTC.

V usage is TRBV28 and J usage is TRBJ2-5, with TRBD2 matching over 16 bases. Losses at the gene ends were 5 bases for V and 2 bases for J; bases not matched to a gene: 11. This CDR3 has 19 amino acids. Germline lookup yields CDR1 MDHEN and CDR2 SYDVKM. CDR3 nucleotide sequence: TGTGCCAGCAGTACCGGGACTAGCGGGAGGGCCAGAGGGCAAGAGACCCAGTACTTC. Amino acids: CASSTGTSGRARGQETQYF.

V gene TRBV10-2 combines with J gene TRBJ1-3; D not resolved. In germline, CDR1 is WSHSY, CDR2 SAAADI. The CDR3 length is 12 residues. The V end was cut by 7 bases, the J end by 3 bases, with 7 bases between. CDR3: CASTRSGNTIYF. The CDR3 nucleotides read TGCGCCAGCACCCGAAGTGGAAACACCATATATTTT.

This clone was seen a few times. The chain carries TRBV28 and TRBJ2-7; a weak D match, TRBD1 (5 bases). The ends were cut back, 7 bases at V and 3 bases at J, with 13 bases in the middle. Looked up from germline, CDR1 is MDHEN and CDR2 is SYDVKM. The CDR3 is made up of 13 amino acids. CDR3 residues: CASKSTAYYEQYF. CDR3 DNA sequence: TGTGCCAGCAAATCGACAGCTTACTACGAGCAGTACTTC.

The rearrangement links TRBV5-1 to TRBJ2-7; the match to TRBD1 covers 9 bases. V dropped 4 bases and J dropped 5; count of bases not matched to a gene: 10. This CDR3 comprises 15 residues. Germline V gene sequence: CDR1 SGHRS, CDR2 YFSETQ. CDR3 loop: CASSLLGQGFHEQYF. The CDR3 bases are TGCGCCAGCAGCCTCCTGGGACAGGGCTTCCACGAGCAGTACTTC.

V and J are TRBV6-1 and TRBJ2-7; TRBD1 agrees at 7 bases. The CDR3 is made up of 15 amino acids. Germline values: CDR1 MNHNS, CDR2 SASEGT. The V segment lost 2 bases and the J segment 0 bases; nucleotides outside the gene matches: 4. The DNA of the CDR3 is TGTGCCAGCAGTGAAATGGGGACAGTCTCCTACGAGCAGTACTTC. Its translation: CASSEMGTVSYEQYF.

The chain has TRBV14 and TRBJ2-2; D is ambiguous. Trimming removed 2 bases at V and 1 base at J, with 5 bases between. This CDR3 is built from 14 residues. Germline CDR1 SGHDN, CDR2 FVKESK. DNA of the CDR3: TGTGCCAGCAGCCAATACAGGAACACCGGGGAGCTGTTTTTT. Protein product: CASSQYRNTGELFF.

The chain couples TRBV25-1 to TRBJ1-2, with D possibly TRBD1 on 5 matching bases. Trimming pared 3 bases from V and 8 bases from J, leaving 13 bases between. Germline CDR1 reads MGHDK; CDR2 reads SYGVNS. The CDR3 spans 13 residues. CDR3 in amino acids: CASSDDPGYGYTF. The CDR3 DNA reads as TGTGCCAGCAGTGATGATCCAGGGTACGGCTACACCTTC.

J is TRBJ2-2 and V is TRBV3-1 (or the pseudogene TRBV3-2); perhaps TRBD2 as D (5 bases). CDR1 LGHDT and CDR2 YNNKEL come from the germline V gene (reference sequence). This CDR3 has 14 amino acids. V was cut by 4 bases and J by 5 bases, with 11 bases left in between. The DNA for the CDR3 is TGTGCCAGCAGCCGGAATAGCGCGACCGGGGAGCTGTTTTTT. This gives the protein CASSRNSATGELFF.

V usage is TRBV9 and J usage is TRBJ2-5; D uncertain. The CDR3 runs 11 residues. From germline, CDR1 is SGDLS and CDR2 YYNGEE. Trimming cost V 3 bases and J 5 bases, with 5 bases left between them. The CDR3 DNA sequence: TGTGCCAGCAGCGCTAAGGAGACCCAGTACTTC. Its translation: CASSAKETQYF. The whole variable domain, remainder taken from reference TRBV9 and TRBJ2-5, is DSGVTQTPKHLITATGQRVTLRCSPRSGDLSVYWYQQSLDQGLQFLIQYYNGEERAKGNILERFSAQQFPDLHSELNLSSLELGDSALYFCASSAKETQYFGPGTRLLVL.

The rearrangement uses TRBV18 and TRBJ1-1; D gene ambiguous. Trimming removed 2 bases at V and 7 bases at J, with 8 bases between. The germline CDR1 and CDR2 sequences are KGHSH and LQKENI. This CDR3 spans 12 amino acids. The DNA for the CDR3 is TGTGCCAGCTCACCAAGCAGCTATGAAGCTTTCTTT. It translates to CASSPSSYEAFF. Combining the CDR3 with reference TRBV18 and TRBJ1-1 gives the whole variable domain NAGVMQNPRHLVRRRGQEARLRCSPMKGHSHVYWYRQLPEEGLKFMVYLQKENIIDESGMPKERFSAEFPKEGPSILRIQQVVRGDSAAYFCASSPSSYEAFFGQGTRLTVV.

The rearrangement links TRBV12-5 to TRBJ1-3; TRBD1 aligns across 7 bases. CDR3 length: 17 residues. CDR1 and CDR2 (germline): LGHNT, FRNRAP. V gave up 0 bases and J gave up 3 bases; unmatched junction bases: 8. The CDR3 sequence is CASGLVEGARVGNTIYF. The CDR3 coding sequence is TGTGCTAGTGGTTTGGTAGAGGGGGCGCGGGTTGGAAACACCATATATTTT.

The chain is built from TRBV2 and TRBJ1-1, with 10 bases matching TRBD1. CDR1 is SNHLY, CDR2 FYNNEI, per germline. The CDR3 covers 16 residues. The V gene end was trimmed by 0 bases and the J gene end by 4 bases; junction bases not matched to a gene: 5. The CDR3 loop is CASSEAMGQGSTEAFF. DNA for the CDR3: TGTGCCAGCAGTGAAGCAATGGGACAGGGGAGCACTGAAGCTTTCTTT. The complete variable domain, with remaining parts taken from reference TRBV2 and TRBJ1-1, reads EPEVTQTPSHQVTQMGQEVILRCVPISNHLYFYWYRQILGQKVEFLVSFYNNEISEKSEIFDDQFSVERPDGSNFTLKIRSTKLEDSAMYFCASSEAMGQGSTEAFFGQGTRLTVV.

A single count supports this clone. This sequence joins TRBV10-3 and TRBJ1-1, with TRBD1 matching over 7 bases. V lost 6 bases, J lost 0 bases, and 4 bases stayed unmatched. CDR3 size: 14 residues. Germline V gene lookup returns CDR1 ENHRY and CDR2 SYGVKD. The DNA of the CDR3 is TGTGCCATCAGAAAGACAGGGATGAACACTGAAGCTTTCTTT. Amino acids: CAIRKTGMNTEAFF.

The V gene is TRBV6-5, the J gene TRBJ2-2; D might be TRBD1 (5 bases). V gave up 7 bases and J gave up 6 bases, with 15 bases separating them. CDR3 size: 14 residues. Germline V gene lookup returns CDR1 MNHEY and CDR2 SVGAGI. Here the CDR3 reads CASKSGRSAGELFF. For the CDR3, the DNA is TGTGCCAGCAAATCAGGGCGCTCCGCCGGGGAGCTGTTTTTT.